The 32 T cell receptor beta chains in this list originate from one sample, sequenced in a study of blood T cells in healthy people across ages. A sample-barcoded 5' primer and a J-beta primer mix were used in a second PCR of about 7 to 12 cycles. TCRdb called the 5' RACE reads again in MiXCR, with one record for every CDR3 protein. Among nearly 1 million distinct CDR3 sequences, 45% to 60% were seen once, and the ten largest hold about a fifth. Sequencing was performed on blood. The receptors stem from an older woman in good health.

The chain employs TRBV4-3 and TRBJ2-6; D gene unclear. From germline, CDR1 is LGHNA and CDR2 YSLEER. The CDR3 is 17 residues long. The V end lost 0 bases, the J end lost 4 bases, and 13 bases lay between the germline ends. CDR3 bases: TGCGCCAGCAGCCAAGAAAGTCAGGAACCCGGGGCCAACGTCCTGACTTTC. Residues: CASSQESQEPGANVLTF.

The chain couples TRBV2 to TRBJ2-5; 16 nucleotides match TRBD2. The V segment lost 6 bases and the J segment 2 bases; nucleotides outside the gene matches: 9. The CDR3 consists of 18 residues. Looked up from germline, CDR1 is SNHLY and CDR2 is FYNNEI. CDR3 region: CASSPGLAGGGRQETQYF. The CDR3 DNA follows: TGTGCCAGCAGCCCGGGACTAGCGGGAGGGGGACGGCAAGAGACCCAGTACTTC.

The rearrangement uses TRBV5-6 and TRBJ2-7; tentative D call: TRBD1 (5 bases). V was trimmed by 4 bases and J by 0 bases, leaving 14 bases between them. CDR1 and CDR2 (germline): SGHDT, YYEEEE. The CDR3 is made up of 15 amino acids. As DNA, the CDR3 is TGTGCCAGCAGCCGAGGACACGTTGACTCCTACGAGCAGTACTTC. Its protein product is CASSRGHVDSYEQYF. Full variable domain (outside the CDR3, taken from reference TRBV5-6 and TRBJ2-7): DAGVTQSPTHLIKTRGQQVTLRCSPKSGHDTVSWYQQALGQGPQFIFQYYEEEERQRGNFPDRFSGHQFPNYSSELNVNALLLGDSALYLCASSRGHVDSYEQYFGPGTRLTVT.

The chain links TRBV7-8 to TRBJ2-1, with 11 bases matching TRBD2. The germline gives CDR1 SGHVS, CDR2 FQNEAQ. CDR3 size: 18 residues. The J segment lost 7 bases and the V segment lost 4 bases, leaving 15 bases of the junction unmatched. The CDR3 region is CASSYRGGSGRAGNEQFF. The DNA of the CDR3 is TGTGCCAGCAGCTATCGCGGGGGTAGCGGGAGGGCCGGAAATGAGCAGTTCTTC.

The V gene is TRBV3-1, the J gene TRBJ2-2, with a possible D match to TRBD1 (6 bases). This CDR3 comprises 16 residues. The ends were cut back, 1 base at V and 1 base at J, with 10 bases in the middle. Germline CDR1 reads LGHDT; CDR2 reads YNNKEL (reference sequence). For the CDR3, the DNA is TGTGCCAGCAGCCAAGTATCGGGACAGAACACCGGGGAGCTGTTTTTT. Residues: CASSQVSGQNTGELFF. Filled out from reference TRBV3-1 and TRBJ2-2, the complete variable domain reads DTAVSQTPKYLVTQMGNDKSIKCEQNLGHDTMYWYKQDSKKFLKIMFSYNNKELIINETVPNRFSPKSPDKAHLNLHINSLELGDSAVYFCASSQVSGQNTGELFFGEGSRLTVL.

With regard to this clonotype: Since a much larger clone is just one base distant, this may be a read error. This CDR3 is CTSSWNEKLFF. The DNA for the CDR3 is TGTACCAGCAGTTGGAATGAAAAACTGTTTTTT. The genes are TRBV6-6 and TRBJ1-4; D is uncertain. The CDR3 totals 11 residues. CDR1 and CDR2 (germline): MNHNY, SVGAGI (reference sequence).

This clonotype showed up just a few times. The chain carries TRBV20-1 and TRBJ2-7; D may be TRBD2 (5 bases). This CDR3 contains 16 residues. Germline V gene data show CDR1 as DFQATT and CDR2 as SNEGSKA (reference sequence). The V end was cut by 0 bases, the J end by 2 bases, with 17 bases between. CDR3 coding DNA: TGCAGTGCTAGAGAAAGAGGGTCTAGTTTCACCTACGAGCAGTACTTC. Protein product: CSARERGSSFTYEQYF.

The chain combines TRBV6-2 or TRBV6-3 with TRBJ2-4, with D perhaps being TRBD1 or TRBD2 (5 bases each). The J call is in doubt because the DNA end fits TRBJ2-7 better. The CDR3 covers 15 residues. Germline CDR1 reads MNHEY; CDR2 reads SVGEGT. CDR3 sequence reads: CASSKGPVVNYEQYF. The DNA of the CDR3 is TGTGCCAGCAGCAAGGGACCAGTAGTCAACTACGAGCAGTACTTC.

J is TRBJ2-4 and V is TRBV7-2; 7 positions match TRBD2. This CDR3 is 14 amino acids long. Germline V lookup: CDR1 SGHTA, CDR2 FQGNSA. After removal of 5 bases from V and 6 bases from J, the junction contained 7 bases not matched to a gene. In DNA, the CDR3 is TGTGCCAGCAGCCAAAGCGGGACCCTAAACATTCAGTACTTC. Its translation: CASSQSGTLNIQYF.

V and J are TRBV5-8 and TRBJ1-1; D may be TRBD1 (6 bases). CDR3 length: 14 amino acids. Germline V gene lookup returns CDR1 SGHTS and CDR2 YDEGEE. The germline V and J ends were trimmed by 4 bases and 1 base, with 11 bases remaining between them. CDR3: CASSVGHPNTEAFF. The CDR3, as DNA: TGTGCCAGCAGCGTGGGACATCCGAACACTGAAGCTTTCTTT.

V and J are TRBV20-1 and TRBJ2-5; 8 bases map to TRBD2. Germline V gene sequence: CDR1 DFQATT, CDR2 SNEGSKA (reference sequence). The CDR3 is 13 residues long. Written as DNA, the CDR3 is TGCAGGGTAGCGGGATGGGGCCAAGAGACCCAGTACTTC. Translation gives CRVAGWGQETQYF.

In this sample, this clonotype turned up once. The CDR3 here is CASSYGGGSTYEQYF. The CDR3 nucleotides read TGTGCCAGCAGTTACGGGGGAGGGTCCACCTACGAGCAGTACTTC. The V call is TRBV6-2 or TRBV6-3, the J call TRBJ2-7; 7 bases map to TRBD2. The CDR3 loop spans 15 amino acids. Trimming removed 2 bases from V and 2 bases from J; junction bases left unmatched: 6. The germline gives CDR1 MNHEY, CDR2 SVGEGT.

The chain carries TRBV28 and TRBJ2-4, with D perhaps matching TRBD1 (5 bases). CDR3 size: 12 residues. V was shortened by 8 bases and J by 13 bases, with 18 bases between the two germline ends. Per the germline V gene, CDR1 is MDHEN and CDR2 is SYDVKM. This chain's CDR3 is CASQTEPGEQYF. The CDR3 DNA sequence: TGTGCCAGCCAGACAGAACCGGGTGAGCAGTACTTC.

The CDR3 DNA sequence: TGCGCCAGCAGCTCGGGAGTATCCGTCTACGAGCAGTACTTC. Its translation: CASSSGVSVYEQYF. This rearrangement joins TRBV4-3 to TRBJ2-7; perhaps TRBD2 as D (6 bases). Germline values: CDR1 LGHNA, CDR2 YSLEER. This CDR3 has 14 amino acids. V lost 5 bases, J lost 3 bases, and 14 bases lay in between.

This clonotype was picked up a small number of times. The chain uses TRBV11-1 and TRBJ2-7; TRBD2 is a possible D gene (6 bases). The V and J ends lost 5 bases and 4 bases respectively, with 18 bases between them. The germline V gene has CDR1 SGHAT and CDR2 FQDESV (reference sequence). This CDR3 region has 15 residues. In DNA, the CDR3 is TGTGCCAGCAGCCTAGGGACTGCTGGAGGGTACGAGCAGTACTTC. This codes for CASSLGTAGGYEQYF.

The chain is built from TRBV7-2 and TRBJ2-1; 11 bases align to TRBD2. The CDR3 has 15 amino acids. CDR1 is SGHTA and CDR2 is FQGNSA in the germline V gene. The J segment lost 4 bases and the V segment lost 5 bases, leaving 4 bases of the junction unmatched. CDR3 loop: CASSKRLAGYNEQFF. The CDR3, as DNA: TGTGCCAGCAGCAAGCGACTAGCGGGGTACAATGAGCAGTTCTTC.

CDR3 sequence: CSARSEGPNEQFF. CDR3 nucleotide sequence: TGCAGTGCCCGGAGCGAAGGGCCCAATGAGCAGTTCTTC. The chain carries TRBV20-1 and TRBJ2-1; D is ambiguous. The V gene lost 6 bases and the J gene lost 6 bases, with 15 bases spanning the gap. The CDR3 contains 13 residues. Germline V CDR1 and CDR2: DFQATT, SNEGSKA (reference sequence).

Written as DNA, the CDR3 is TGTGCCAGCTCATCTCCCGTTCAGGAGACCCAGTACTTC. Protein product: CASSSPVQETQYF. The rearrangement joins TRBV18 to TRBJ2-5; D uncertain. The CDR3 loop spans 13 amino acids. V was pared by 5 bases and J by 5 bases, with 12 bases between. Germline CDR1 reads KGHSH; CDR2 reads LQKENI.

Of note for this clonotype: At one boundary the junction diverges from the germline segment, which might be a read error. This rearrangement joins TRBV4-1 to TRBJ2-1; possible D gene TRBD1, 6 bases. This CDR3 is built from 15 residues. CDR1 is MGHRA and CDR2 is YSYEKL in the germline V gene. The CDR3, as DNA: TGCACCAGTGGTTTTAGGGGGAACCCTAGTTATGAGCAGTTCTTC. It encodes CTSGFRGNPSYEQFF.

The V gene is TRBV12-3 or TRBV12-4, the J gene TRBJ1-1; a possible D gene is TRBD1 (6 bases). Trimming left V 2 bases short and J 11 bases short, with 18 bases between. This CDR3 is built from 14 residues. The CDR3 coding sequence is TGTGCCAGCAGTTTAAGGGGGGCCCGGGGTTGGGCTTTCTTT. It yields the protein CASSLRGARGWAFF.

The gene calls are TRBV20-1 and TRBJ2-7, with 8 bases matching TRBD2. Trimming at V came to 2 bases and at J to 0 bases, leaving 6 bases not matched to a gene. This CDR3 is 15 amino acids long. Germline assignment: CDR1 DFQATT and CDR2 SNEGSKA (reference sequence). This chain's CDR3 is CSARSTSEISYEQYF. The CDR3 DNA sequence: TGCAGTGCTAGATCGACTAGCGAGATCTCCTACGAGCAGTACTTC.

The gene calls are TRBV5-1 and TRBJ1-5; TRBD1 might be the D (5 bases). V was trimmed by 1 base and J by 0 bases, leaving 32 bases between them. The CDR3 consists of 23 residues. Per germline, CDR1 SGHRS and CDR2 YFSETQ. CDR3 protein: CASSLFAPTGLFLMTISNQPQHF. The CDR3 DNA sequence: TGCGCCAGCAGCTTGTTTGCCCCTACAGGTCTCTTTCTGATGACTATTAGCAATCAGCCCCAGCATTTT.

V usage is TRBV25-1 and J usage is TRBJ1-2; TRBD1 agrees at 9 bases. The CDR3 consists of 13 residues. The germline CDR1 and CDR2 sequences are MGHDK and SYGVNS. J lost 8 bases, V lost 2 bases, and 3 bases had no gene match. The CDR3 region has the DNA TGTGCCAGCAGTGAACACAGGGGGCTGGGCTACACCTTC. Translating gives CASSEHRGLGYTF.

This clonotype was counted only a few times. The V gene is TRBV12-3 or TRBV12-4, the J gene TRBJ2-7; weak D call: TRBD2 (6 bases). This CDR3 has 15 amino acids. V was shortened by 1 base and J by 2 bases, with 12 bases between the two germline ends. CDR3 protein: CASSLGGRHPYEQYF. The CDR3 bases are TGTGCCAGCAGTTTAGGAGGGAGGCACCCCTACGAGCAGTACTTC.

This clonotype was detected a few times. The V call is TRBV29-1, the J call TRBJ2-7; D ambiguous. V lost 8 bases and J 6 bases, leaving 17 bases between the germline ends. The CDR3 runs 12 residues. Germline V gives CDR1 SQVTM, CDR2 ANQGSEA. As DNA, the CDR3 is TGCAGCTCTTGGGGATCCTACGGCGAGCAGTACTTC. It yields the protein CSSWGSYGEQYF.

The chain employs TRBV25-1 and TRBJ2-3; TRBD1 agrees at 12 bases. V lost 1 base, J lost 6 bases, and 11 bases stayed unmatched. CDR1 MGHDK and CDR2 SYGVNS come from the germline V gene. This CDR3 is built from 18 residues. The CDR3 is CASSELGTGGNMSDTQYF. Here the CDR3 DNA reads TGTGCCAGCAGTGAATTGGGGACAGGGGGCAATATGTCGGATACGCAGTATTTT.

V usage is TRBV7-9 and J usage is TRBJ2-3; no definite D call. Between the trimmed V and J ends, which lost 2 bases and 7 bases, there was a span of 7 bases. Germline values: CDR1 SEHNR, CDR2 FQNEAQ (reference sequence). The CDR3 totals 12 residues. The CDR3 nucleotides read TGTGCCAGCAGCTTACAGGTTTATACGCAGTATTTT. Its protein product is CASSLQVYTQYF.

The V and J genes are TRBV20-1 and TRBJ2-2; the D gene is possibly TRBD2 (5 bases). This CDR3 contains 12 residues. Germline V gives CDR1 DFQATT, CDR2 SNEGSKA (reference sequence). Between the trimmed V and J ends, which lost 3 bases and 5 bases, there was a span of 7 bases. The CDR3 here is CSASSVTGELFF. CDR3 DNA sequence: TGCAGTGCTAGTAGCGTAACCGGGGAGCTGTTTTTT.

The V call is TRBV6-2 or TRBV6-3, the J call TRBJ1-2; D uncertain. The CDR3 is 15 residues long. The germline gives CDR1 MNHEY, CDR2 SVGEGT. V was trimmed by 5 bases and J by 8 bases, leaving 21 bases between them. CDR3 nucleotide sequence: TGTGCCAGCAGTAAGCGGTCTCCTTCCCTCTCGGGCTACACCTTC. It specifies CASSKRSPSLSGYTF.

This clonotype was seen a few times. V gene TRBV3-1 combines with J gene TRBJ2-3; no definite D call. CDR1 is LGHDT and CDR2 is YNNKEL in the germline V gene (reference sequence). Trimming took 1 base from V and 7 from J, leaving 12 bases between them. The CDR3 extends over 14 amino acids. The CDR3 spells CASSQGGPAYTQYF. In DNA, the CDR3 is TGTGCCAGCAGCCAAGGTGGACCAGCATATACGCAGTATTTT.

The chain couples TRBV20-1 to TRBJ2-1; D not resolved. Germline assignment: CDR1 DFQATT and CDR2 SNEGSKA (reference sequence). Trimming cost V 0 bases and J 5 bases, with 17 bases left between them. CDR3 length: 16 residues. The chain's CDR3 is CSARDLGKGSNNEQFF. DNA of the CDR3: TGCAGTGCTAGAGATCTCGGAAAAGGAAGCAACAATGAGCAGTTCTTC.

This sequence joins TRBV7-8 and TRBJ2-7; 9 bases are a match to TRBD2. With V trimmed by 2 bases and J by 4 bases, 9 bases remained unmatched. The length of the CDR3 is 16 residues. CDR1 SGHVS and CDR2 FQNEAQ come from the germline V gene. The DNA of the CDR3 is TGTGCCAGCAGCTTATTTTTTGGCGGGAGGGCATACGAGCAGTACTTC. Translated: CASSLFFGGRAYEQYF. The variable domain in full, with the rest retrieved from reference TRBV7-8 and TRBJ2-7, is GAGVSQSPRYKVAKRGQDVALRCDPISGHVSLFWYQQALGQGPEFLTYFQNEAQLDKSGLPSDRFFAERPEGSVSTLKIQRTQQEDSAVYLCASSLFFGGRAYEQYFGPGTRLTVT.